The TCR beta chain under discussion was sequenced for a study of T cells in Graves' hyperthyroidism and ophthalmopathy. At the level of the study: At initial diagnosis, before any treatment had begun, peripheral blood was obtained. Study-wide findings and caveats: The authors' 13 V-J model separated ophthalmopathy from stable hyperthyroidism.

Germline lookup yields CDR1 KGHSH and CDR2 LQKENI. The CDR3 runs 15 residues. V lost 5 bases to trimming and J lost 3 bases, with 14 bases between them. This clonotype was observed at least ten times. Its antigen is as yet unknown. Enrolled ophthalmopathy patients presented with a Clinical Activity Score of at least 3, a NOSPECS grade of at least 4, and disease duration under 3 months. Lactation, pregnancy, other autoimmune disease or uncontrolled infection led to exclusion of patients. TCR beta CDR3 region amplification was performed from RNA transcripts. First-round RT-PCR with HTBI primers amplified the TCR CDR3 region. TCRdb used MiXCR to reprocess the multiplex PCR reads, holding one entry per CDR3 protein. The table records 700,000 or so distinct CDR3 sequences, roughly 15% of them present only once.

Material: blood. This TCR was recovered from a woman aged 45 to 65 with Graves' ophthalmopathy. The chain is built from TRBV18 and TRBJ1-5; the D gene is possibly TRBD1 (5 bases). The CDR3 DNA reads as TGTGCCAGCTCAACTAGGGACGGGTTCAATCAGCCCCAGCATTTT. This encodes CASSTRDGFNQPQHF.